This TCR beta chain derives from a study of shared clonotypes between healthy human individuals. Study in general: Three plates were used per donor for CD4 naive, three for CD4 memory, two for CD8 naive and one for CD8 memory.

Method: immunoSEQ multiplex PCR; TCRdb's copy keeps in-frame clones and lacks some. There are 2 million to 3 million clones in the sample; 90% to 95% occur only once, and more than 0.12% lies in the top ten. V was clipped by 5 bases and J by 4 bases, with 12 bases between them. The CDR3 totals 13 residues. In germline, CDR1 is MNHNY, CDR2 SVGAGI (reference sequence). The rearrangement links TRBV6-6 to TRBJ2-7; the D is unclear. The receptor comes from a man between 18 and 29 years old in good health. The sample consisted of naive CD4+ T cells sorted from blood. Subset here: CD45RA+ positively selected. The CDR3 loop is CASSPTLGYEQYF. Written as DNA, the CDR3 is TGTGCCAGCAGTCCAACTCTAGGTTACGAGCAGTACTTC.